The T cell receptor (beta chain) described here comes from a study of T cell responses to AZD1222 COVID-19 vaccine. In germline, CDR1 is MNHEY, CDR2 SMNVEV (reference sequence). V was clipped by 3 bases and J by 3 bases; unmatched bases: 10. The CDR3 covers 17 residues. This clone occurred a few times. Its antigen remains unidentified. TCRdb's table, derived via immunoSEQ multiplex PCR, lists solely in-frame clones and lacks some. The table has some 100,000 clones, approximately 89% seen once. Study-level findings and limits: Spike-specific TCR breadth and depth both grew after two AZD1222 doses.

This chain joins TRBV27 and TRBJ2-3; 9 bases are a match to TRBD2. The receptor comes from an adult who received the AZD1222 COVID-19 vaccine. The material was peripheral blood, obtained 28 days after the second AZD1222 dose. CDR3 residues: CASSFWGLAGSTDTQYF. The CDR3 DNA sequence: TGTGCCAGCAGTTTTTGGGGGCTAGCGGGGTCGACAGATACGCAGTATTTT.